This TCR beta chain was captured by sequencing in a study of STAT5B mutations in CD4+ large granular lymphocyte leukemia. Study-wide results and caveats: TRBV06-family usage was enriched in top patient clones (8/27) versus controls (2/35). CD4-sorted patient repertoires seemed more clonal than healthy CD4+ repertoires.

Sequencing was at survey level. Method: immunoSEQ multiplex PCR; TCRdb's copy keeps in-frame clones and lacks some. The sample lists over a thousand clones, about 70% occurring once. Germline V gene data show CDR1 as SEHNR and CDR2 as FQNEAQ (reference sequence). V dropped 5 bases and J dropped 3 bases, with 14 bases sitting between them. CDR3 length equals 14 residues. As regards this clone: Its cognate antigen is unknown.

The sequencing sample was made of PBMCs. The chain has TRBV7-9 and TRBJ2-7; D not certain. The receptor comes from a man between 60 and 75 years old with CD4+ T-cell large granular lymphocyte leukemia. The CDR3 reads CASSPPASSYEQYF. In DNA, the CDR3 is TGTGCCAGCAGCCCCCCGGCCTCCAGCTACGAGCAGTACTTC.